This T cell receptor beta chain was sequenced in a study of blood T cell repertoires in COVID-19. Whole-study context: The samples span acute and convalescent COVID-19 from the United States, Italy and Spain.

The method was immunoSEQ multiplex PCR; TCRdb's version includes in-frame clones alone and lacks a portion of them. This sample has a few hundred thousand clones; nearly 90% occur once, and the top ten carry around 0.7%. This clone was recorded only once. Sequencing was performed on peripheral blood. This receptor was taken from a human donor in a cohort sampled during active COVID-19.

The CDR3 DNA follows: TGTGCCAGCAGCCAATGGGGTTCCCGAAGCGGGGAAGCTTTCTTT. It yields the protein CASSQWGSRSGEAFF. The V call is TRBV3-1 (or the pseudogene TRBV3-2), the J call TRBJ1-1; D gene uncertain. Trimming took 2 bases from V and 8 from J, leaving 18 bases between them. The CDR3 runs 15 residues. Looked up from germline, CDR1 is LGHDT and CDR2 is YNNKEL (reference sequence).